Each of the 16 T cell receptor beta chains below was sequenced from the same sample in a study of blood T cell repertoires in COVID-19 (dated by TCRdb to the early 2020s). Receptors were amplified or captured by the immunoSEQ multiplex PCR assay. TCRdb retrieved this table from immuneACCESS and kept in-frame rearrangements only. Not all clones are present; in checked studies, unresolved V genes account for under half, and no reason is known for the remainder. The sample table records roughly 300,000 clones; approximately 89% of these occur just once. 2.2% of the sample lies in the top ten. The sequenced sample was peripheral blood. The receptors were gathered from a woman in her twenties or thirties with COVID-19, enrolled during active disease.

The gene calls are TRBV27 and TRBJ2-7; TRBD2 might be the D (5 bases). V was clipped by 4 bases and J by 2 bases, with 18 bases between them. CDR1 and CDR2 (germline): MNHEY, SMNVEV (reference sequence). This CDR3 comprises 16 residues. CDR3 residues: CASSWGFGGSTYEQYF. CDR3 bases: TGTGCCAGCAGTTGGGGATTCGGTGGGAGCACCTACGAGCAGTACTTC.

The CDR3 DNA follows: TGTGCCAGCAGCTTCAACCCGGGGGATTACACCGGGGAGCTGTTTTTT. Translating gives CASSFNPGDYTGELFF. The V call is TRBV11-2, the J call TRBJ2-2, with D possibly TRBD2 on 6 matching bases. The CDR3 runs to 16 residues. Germline V CDR1 and CDR2: SGHAT, FQNNGV. V lost 3 bases, J lost 3 bases, and 14 bases lay in between. The full variable domain, with the rest looked up from reference TRBV11-2 and TRBJ2-2, is EAGVAQSPRYKIIEKRQSVAFWCNPISGHATLYWYQQILGQGPKLLIQFQNNGVVDDSQLPKDRFSAERLKGVDSTLKIQPAKLEDSAVYLCASSFNPGDYTGELFFGEGSRLTVL.

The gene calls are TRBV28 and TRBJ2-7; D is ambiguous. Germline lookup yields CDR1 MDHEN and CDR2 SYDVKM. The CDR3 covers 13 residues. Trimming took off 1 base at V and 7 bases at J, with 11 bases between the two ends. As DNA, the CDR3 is TGTGCCAGCAGTTTATCACAGTCTGGGGAGCAGTACTTC. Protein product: CASSLSQSGEQYF.

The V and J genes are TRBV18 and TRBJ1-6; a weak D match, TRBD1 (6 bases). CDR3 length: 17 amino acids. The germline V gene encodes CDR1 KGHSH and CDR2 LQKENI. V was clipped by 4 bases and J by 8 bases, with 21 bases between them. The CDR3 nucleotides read TGTGCCAGCTCACTCGCCCCGACAGGAAGCCCTTATTCACCCCTCCACTTT. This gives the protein CASSLAPTGSPYSPLHF.

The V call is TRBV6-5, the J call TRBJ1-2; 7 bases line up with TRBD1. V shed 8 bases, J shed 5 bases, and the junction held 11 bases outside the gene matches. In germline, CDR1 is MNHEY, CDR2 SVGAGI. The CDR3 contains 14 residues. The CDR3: CASSGEGARYGYTF. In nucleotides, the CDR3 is TGTGCCAGCTCCGGAGAGGGGGCTAGGTATGGCTACACCTTC.

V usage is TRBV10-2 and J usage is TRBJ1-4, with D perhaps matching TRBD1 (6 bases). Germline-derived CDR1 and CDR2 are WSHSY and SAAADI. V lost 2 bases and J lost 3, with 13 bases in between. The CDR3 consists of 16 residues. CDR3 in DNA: TGCGCCAGCAGTGAGCAGGGGATGAGTGCTAATGAAAAACTGTTTTTT. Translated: CASSEQGMSANEKLFF.

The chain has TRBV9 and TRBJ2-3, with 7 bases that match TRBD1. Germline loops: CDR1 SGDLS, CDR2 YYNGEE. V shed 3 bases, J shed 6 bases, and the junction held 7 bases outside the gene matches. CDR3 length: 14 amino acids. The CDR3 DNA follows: TGTGCCAGCAGCGCGGGACAGCCTCGGGATACGCAGTATTTT. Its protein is CASSAGQPRDTQYF.

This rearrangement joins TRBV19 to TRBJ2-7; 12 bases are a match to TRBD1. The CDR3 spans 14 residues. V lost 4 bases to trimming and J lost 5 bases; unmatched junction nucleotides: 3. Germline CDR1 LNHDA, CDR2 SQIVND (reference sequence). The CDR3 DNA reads TGTGCCAGTAGTAACCGGGACAGGGGGCACGAGCAGTACTTC. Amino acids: CASSNRDRGHEQYF.

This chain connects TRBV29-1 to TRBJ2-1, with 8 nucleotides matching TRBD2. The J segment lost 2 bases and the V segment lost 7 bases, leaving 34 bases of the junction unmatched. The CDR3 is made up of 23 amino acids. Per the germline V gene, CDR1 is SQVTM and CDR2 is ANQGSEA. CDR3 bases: TGCAGCGCCGATGGAGAGGCAGCGACCGATCGGGAGGGCTACAGGGAAGCCTACAATGAGCAGTTCTTC. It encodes CSADGEAATDREGYREAYNEQFF.

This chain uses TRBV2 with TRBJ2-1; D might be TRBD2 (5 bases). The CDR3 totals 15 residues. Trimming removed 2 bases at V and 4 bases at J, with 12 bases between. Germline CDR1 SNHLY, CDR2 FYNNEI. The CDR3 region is CASSEKVAKYNEQFF. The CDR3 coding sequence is TGTGCCAGCAGTGAAAAGGTAGCGAAGTACAATGAGCAGTTCTTC.

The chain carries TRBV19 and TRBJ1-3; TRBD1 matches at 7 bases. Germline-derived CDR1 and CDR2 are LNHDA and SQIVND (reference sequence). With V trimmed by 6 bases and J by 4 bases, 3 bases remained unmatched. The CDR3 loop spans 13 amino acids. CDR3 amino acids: CASSPGQGNTIYF. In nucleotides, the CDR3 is TGTGCCAGTAGCCCGGGACAGGGAAACACCATATATTTT.

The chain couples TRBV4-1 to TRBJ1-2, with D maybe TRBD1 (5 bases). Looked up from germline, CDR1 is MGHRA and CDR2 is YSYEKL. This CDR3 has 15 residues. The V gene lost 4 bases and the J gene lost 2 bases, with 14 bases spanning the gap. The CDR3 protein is CASSRGQGGNYGYTF. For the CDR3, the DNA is TGCGCCAGCAGCCGGGGTCAGGGCGGAAACTATGGCTACACCTTC.

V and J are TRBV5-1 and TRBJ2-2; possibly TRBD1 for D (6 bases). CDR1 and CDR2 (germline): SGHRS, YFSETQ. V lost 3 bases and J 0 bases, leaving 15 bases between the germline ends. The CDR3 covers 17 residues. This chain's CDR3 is CASSWPQGSTNTGELFF. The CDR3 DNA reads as TGCGCCAGCAGCTGGCCACAGGGCTCAACGAACACCGGGGAGCTGTTTTTT.

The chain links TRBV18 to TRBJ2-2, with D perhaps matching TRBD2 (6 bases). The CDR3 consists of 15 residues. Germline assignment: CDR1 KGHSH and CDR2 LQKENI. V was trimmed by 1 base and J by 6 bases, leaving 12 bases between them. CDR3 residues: CASSPREVLAGELFF. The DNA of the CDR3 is TGTGCCAGCTCACCACGGGAGGTGTTGGCCGGGGAGCTGTTTTTT. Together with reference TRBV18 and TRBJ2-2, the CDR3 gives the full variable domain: NAGVMQNPRHLVRRRGQEARLRCSPMKGHSHVYWYRQLPEEGLKFMVYLQKENIIDESGMPKERFSAEFPKEGPSILRIQQVVRGDSAAYFCASSPREVLAGELFFGEGSRLTVL.

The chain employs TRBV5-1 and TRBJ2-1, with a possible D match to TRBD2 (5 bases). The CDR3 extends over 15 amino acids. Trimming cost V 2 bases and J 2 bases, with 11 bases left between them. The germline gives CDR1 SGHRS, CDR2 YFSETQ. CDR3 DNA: TGCGCCAGCAGCTTAGCGGAATCAGCCTACAATGAGCAGTTCTTC. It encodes CASSLAESAYNEQFF.

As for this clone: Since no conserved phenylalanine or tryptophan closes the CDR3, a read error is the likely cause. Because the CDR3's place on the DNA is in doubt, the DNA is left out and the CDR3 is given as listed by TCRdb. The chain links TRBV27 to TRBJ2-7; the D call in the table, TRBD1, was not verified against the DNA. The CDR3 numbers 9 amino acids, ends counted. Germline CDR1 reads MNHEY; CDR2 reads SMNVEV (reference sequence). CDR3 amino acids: CASTGTGLG.